This record covers a single T cell receptor (beta chain). The target antigen is unknown. CDR3 length: 16 residues. Deletions cut 4 bases from V and 4 bases from J, with 20 bases between. Germline V gene lookup returns CDR1 SGHAT and CDR2 FQDESV (reference sequence). TCRdb's copy holds only in-frame clones and misses some; the assay was immunoSEQ multiplex PCR. Altogether fewer than 15,000 clones are present, roughly nine tenths being singletons, with the ten largest covering under 2%. These data are taken from a study of T cells in narcolepsy. Study overall: Patients with NT1 or NT2 and healthy control donors were enrolled.

Study findings and constraints: Autoreactive clone sequences were missing from some blood memory CD4+ repertoires. Blood of same and different patients, but not healthy controls, reportedly held recurring autoreactive clonotypes. Same-patient CSF and blood CD4+ T cell clonotypes included HCRT-specific and TRIB2-specific autoreactive ones.

This rearrangement joins TRBV11-1 to TRBJ2-7; tentative D call: TRBD2 (6 bases). This TCR was sampled from a human donor with narcolepsy. Sample: CD45RA- memory CD4+ T cells from PBMCs. Here the CDR3 reads CASSSGSGSILYEQYF. CDR3 nucleotides: TGTGCCAGCAGCTCCGGAAGCGGGTCAATACTTTACGAGCAGTACTTC.